Following are 22 T cell receptor beta chains from one sample sequenced in a study of blood T cell repertoires in COVID-19. The method was immunoSEQ multiplex PCR; TCRdb's version includes in-frame clones alone and lacks a portion of them. The table shows around 220,000 clones, with roughly nine tenths occurring only once. Specimen: peripheral blood. All receptors derive from a woman aged 45-65 years with COVID-19, enrolled during active disease.

The rearrangement uses TRBV19 and TRBJ2-1, with D possibly matching TRBD2 (5 bases). V was cut by 5 bases and J by 3 bases, with 8 bases left in between. This CDR3 has 13 amino acids. The germline V gene has CDR1 LNHDA and CDR2 SQIVND (reference sequence). CDR3 nucleotide sequence: TGTGCCAGTAGTCTTGACTACTACAATGAGCAGTTCTTC. This encodes CASSLDYYNEQFF.

The chain joins TRBV5-1 to TRBJ1-2; no clear D. V shed 4 bases and J shed 1 base, with 14 bases lying between them. The CDR3 consists of 15 residues. Germline loops: CDR1 SGHRS, CDR2 YFSETQ. CDR3 amino acids: CASSLLNGDNYGYTF. The CDR3 DNA sequence: TGCGCCAGCAGCCTATTAAACGGGGATAACTATGGCTACACCTTC.

This chain connects TRBV6-1 to TRBJ2-7; D possibly corresponds to TRBD1 (6 bases). Germline V CDR1 and CDR2: MNHNS, SASEGT. The CDR3 is made up of 16 amino acids. V lost 2 bases and J lost 2, with 16 bases in between. The CDR3 loop reads CASSEPTGPITYEQYV. DNA of the CDR3: TGTGCCAGCAGTGAACCCACAGGGCCCATAACCTACGAGCAGTACGTC.

Here the CDR3 reads CASSYLLNTEAFF. CDR3 nucleotides: TGTGCCAGCAGTTACCTACTGAACACTGAAGCTTTCTTT. The V and J genes are TRBV6-2 or TRBV6-3 and TRBJ1-1; no firm D call. The CDR3 spans 13 residues. The ends were cut back, 2 bases at V and 0 bases at J, with 4 bases in the middle. Germline CDR1 and CDR2: MNHEY and SVGEGT.

The V and J genes are TRBV24-1 and TRBJ1-1; D possibly corresponds to TRBD1 (6 bases). Deletions cut 5 bases from V and 4 bases from J, with 16 bases between. The CDR3 extends over 15 amino acids. CDR1 is KGHDR, CDR2 SFDVKD, per germline. The CDR3: CATSALGGATTEAFF. In DNA, the CDR3 is TGTGCCACCAGTGCTCTAGGGGGGGCGACCACTGAAGCTTTCTTT.

This chain connects TRBV5-8 to TRBJ1-1; no firm D call. CDR1 is SGHTS and CDR2 is YDEGEE in the germline V gene. V lost 2 bases to trimming and J lost 2 bases, with 4 bases between them. CDR3 length equals 12 residues. In nucleotides, the CDR3 is TGTGCCAGCAGCTTTCTAAACACTGAAGCTTTCTTT. It codes for CASSFLNTEAFF.

The V gene is TRBV9, the J gene TRBJ1-2; weak D call: TRBD1 (5 bases). The V gene lost 4 bases and the J gene lost 8 bases, with 15 bases spanning the gap. The length of the CDR3 is 13 residues. CDR1 SGDLS and CDR2 YYNGEE come from the germline V gene. CDR3 bases: TGTGCCAGCAGCCCGCGGGACTTTGTAGGCTACACCTTC. It is translated as CASSPRDFVGYTF.

V usage is TRBV5-1 and J usage is TRBJ2-7, with TRBD2 identical over 13 bases. Unmatched junction bases numbered 2, after V lost 5 bases and J lost 3 bases. This CDR3 has 14 residues. The germline V gene encodes CDR1 SGHRS and CDR2 YFSETQ. CDR3 sequence (DNA): TGCGCCAGCAGTAGACTAGCGGGGGGCTACGAGCAGTACGTC. Protein product: CASSRLAGGYEQYV.

The chain links TRBV19 to TRBJ1-2, with 12 bases that match TRBD1. The V segment lost 7 bases and the J segment 1 base; nucleotides outside the gene matches: 7. Germline loops: CDR1 LNHDA, CDR2 SQIVND (reference sequence). The CDR3 is made up of 16 amino acids. The CDR3 here is CASTSGQGAYNYGYTF. DNA of the CDR3: TGTGCCAGTACCTCGGGACAGGGGGCTTATAACTATGGCTACACCTTC.

The chain has TRBV11-3 and TRBJ2-7; TRBD1 matches at 7 bases. V lost 3 bases and J lost 4; bases outside the gene matches: 9. The CDR3 is 15 residues long. CDR1 and CDR2 from the germline V gene are SGHNT and YENEEA. The CDR3 nucleotides read TGTGCCAGCAGCTTTAACAGGGGAAGAGCGTACGAGCAGTACTTC. Translating it yields CASSFNRGRAYEQYF.

The rearrangement joins TRBV27 to TRBJ2-1; TRBD2 aligns across 9 bases. The CDR3 is 15 residues long. The V gene's germline CDR1 is MNHEY and CDR2 SMNVEV (reference sequence). The V segment lost 1 base and the J segment 6 bases; nucleotides outside the gene matches: 4. CDR3 protein: CASSLLGGGGNEQFF. CDR3 sequence (DNA): TGTGCCAGCAGTTTATTGGGCGGGGGGGGCAATGAGCAGTTCTTC.

V is TRBV6-4 and J is TRBJ1-1; D is ambiguous. With 7 bases removed from V and 5 bases from J, the gap between germline ends came to 14 bases. The CDR3 length is 13 residues. The germline V gene has CDR1 MRHNA and CDR2 SNTAGT. CDR3 sequence (DNA): TGTGCCAGCAAGCTGAGGGCAGGAACTGAAGCTTTCTTT. Its protein product is CASKLRAGTEAFF.

The chain recombines TRBV28 with TRBJ1-2, with 10 bases that match TRBD1. V trimming: 6 bases; J trimming: 5 bases; junction bases outside the gene matches: 6. Germline V CDR1 and CDR2: MDHEN, SYDVKM. This CDR3 contains 14 residues. CDR3 amino acids: CASSPTGGRYGYTF. CDR3 in DNA: TGTGCCAGCAGCCCGACAGGGGGCAGGTATGGCTACACCTTC.

The chain carries TRBV21-1 and TRBJ2-6; the table's D gene call, TRBD1, was not cross checked with the DNA. TRBV21-1 is a listed pseudogene. The CDR3 runs to 18 residues. Here the CDR3 DNA reads TGTGCCAGCAGCAAAGAGAGGGGGATCCCGTTTGGGGCCAACGTCCTGACTTTC. It is translated as CASSKERGIPFGANVLTF.

The rearrangement links TRBV18 to TRBJ2-1; 12 nucleotides line up with TRBD2. J was trimmed by 9 bases and V by 0 bases; bases with no gene match: 6. There are 16 residues in the CDR3. CDR1 KGHSH and CDR2 LQKENI come from the germline V gene. This chain's CDR3 is CASSPPTSGGRSEQFF. CDR3 nucleotides: TGTGCCAGCTCACCACCGACTAGCGGGGGACGGAGTGAGCAGTTCTTC.

This clone was recorded only once. CDR3 region: CASSEFGGRRNEKLFF. The CDR3 bases are TGTGCCAGCAGTGAGTTCGGGGGGCGTCGGAATGAAAAACTGTTTTTT. The V gene is TRBV6-1, the J gene TRBJ1-4, with D possibly matching TRBD1 (6 bases). CDR3 size: 16 residues. Trimming took off 3 bases at V and 5 bases at J, with 16 bases between the two ends. The germline CDR1 and CDR2 sequences are MNHNS and SASEGT.

This chain links TRBV5-1 with TRBJ2-5; 11 nucleotides agree with TRBD1. This CDR3 has 13 residues. J was trimmed by 7 bases and V by 7 bases; bases with no gene match: 6. CDR1 is SGHRS and CDR2 is YFSETQ in the germline V gene. The CDR3 DNA reads TGCGCCAGCGGACAGGGGGCGCGGGGGACCCAGTACTTC. Amino acids: CASGQGARGTQYF.

CDR3 in amino acids: CASSLEAGAWSDTQYF. The CDR3 DNA sequence: TGCGCCAGCAGCTTGGAGGCGGGAGCTTGGAGTGATACGCAGTATTTT. The chain uses TRBV5-1 and TRBJ2-3; 7 nucleotides line up with TRBD2. Germline loops: CDR1 SGHRS, CDR2 YFSETQ. The V gene end was trimmed by 0 bases and the J gene end by 6 bases; junction bases not matched to a gene: 10. This CDR3 is 16 amino acids long.

Here the CDR3 reads CASGSGTGDLYGYTF. In nucleotides, the CDR3 is TGTGCCAGTGGCTCCGGGACAGGGGACTTGTATGGCTACACCTTC. The rearrangement links TRBV19 to TRBJ1-2, with TRBD1 identical over 10 bases. Germline V gives CDR1 LNHDA, CDR2 SQIVND (reference sequence). V lost 8 bases to trimming and J lost 5 bases; unmatched junction nucleotides: 11. The CDR3 is 15 residues long.

The rearrangement uses TRBV21-1 and TRBJ2-3; the table's D gene call, TRBD2, was not cross checked with the DNA. TRBV21-1 is given as a pseudogene. The CDR3 covers 15 residues. This chain's CDR3 is CASRRLPIPTDTQYF. For the CDR3, the DNA is TGTGCCAGCCGCCGACTCCCTATACCCACAGATACGCAGTATTTT.

The CDR3 region is CASGLVLAGGRTGELFF. The DNA of the CDR3 is TGTGCTAGTGGTTTGGTACTCGCGGGGGGGCGAACCGGGGAGCTGTTTTTT. The V call is TRBV12-5, the J call TRBJ2-2; the match to TRBD2 covers 9 bases. The germline V gene has CDR1 LGHNT and CDR2 FRNRAP. Trimming cost V 0 bases and J 5 bases; bases outside gene matches: 7. CDR3 length equals 17 residues.

The rearrangement uses TRBV19 and TRBJ1-1; tentatively, D is TRBD1 (6 bases). V lost 7 bases and J lost 8, with 17 bases in between. This CDR3 is 13 amino acids long. Germline CDR1 reads LNHDA; CDR2 reads SQIVND (reference sequence). The CDR3 DNA reads TGTGCCAGTACGACAAATGGGGGCAGAGAAGCTTTCTTT. Amino acid sequence: CASTTNGGREAFF.